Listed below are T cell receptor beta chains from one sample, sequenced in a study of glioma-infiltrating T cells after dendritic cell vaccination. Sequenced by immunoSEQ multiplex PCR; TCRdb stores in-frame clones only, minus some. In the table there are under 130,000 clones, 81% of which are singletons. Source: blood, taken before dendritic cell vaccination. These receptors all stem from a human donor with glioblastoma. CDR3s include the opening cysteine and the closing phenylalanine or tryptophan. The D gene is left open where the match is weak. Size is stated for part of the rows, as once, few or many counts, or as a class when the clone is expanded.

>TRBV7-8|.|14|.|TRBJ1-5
TGTGCCAGCAGCATTACAGGGATCAATCAGCCCCAGCATTTT
CASSITGINQPQHF
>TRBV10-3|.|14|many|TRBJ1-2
TGTGCCATCAGTGAGTCGACAGTTTCCTCTGGCTACACCTTC
CAISESTVSSGYTF
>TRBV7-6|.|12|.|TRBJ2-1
TGTGCCAGCAGCTTAGTAAACAATGAGCAGTTCTTC
CASSLVNNEQFF
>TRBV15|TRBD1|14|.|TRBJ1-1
TGTGCCACCAGCAGAGTTCAGGGGGCCTCTGAAGCTTTCTTT
CATSRVQGASEAFF
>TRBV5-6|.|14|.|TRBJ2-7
TGTGCCAGCAGCCTTGCCACGGGGGTCCACGAGCAGTACTTC
CASSLATGVHEQYF
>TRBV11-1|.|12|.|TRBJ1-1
TGTGCCAGCAGCTTATTCGGTGTTGAAGCTTTCTTT
CASSLFGVEAFF
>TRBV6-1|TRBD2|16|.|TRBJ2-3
TGTGCCAGCAGTGAAGTATTGCGGGGGGGCATGGATACGCAGTATTTT
CASSEVLRGGMDTQYF
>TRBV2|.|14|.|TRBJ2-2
TGTGCCAGCAGTGATCTCGGAGACACCGGGGAGCTGTTTTTT
CASSDLGDTGELFF
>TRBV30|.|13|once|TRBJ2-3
TGTGCCTGGGGAGGGGGGGGGCCAGATACGCAGTATTTT
CAWGGGGPDTQYF
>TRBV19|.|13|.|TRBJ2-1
TGTGCCAGTACCCCAAACAGGGTGGATGAGCAGTTCTTC
CASTPNRVDEQFF
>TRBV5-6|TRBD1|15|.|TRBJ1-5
TGTGCCAGCAGCGGACCGGGACAGGGGAATCAGCCCCAGCATTTT
CASSGPGQGNQPQHF
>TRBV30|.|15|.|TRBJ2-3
TGTGCCTGGAGTGTAATCCAGGGCCTCACAGATACGCAGTATTTT
CAWSVIQGLTDTQYF
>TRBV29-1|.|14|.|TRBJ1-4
TGCAGCGTGTCTCTTCCAGTCCATAATGAAAAACTGTTTTTT
CSVSLPVHNEKLFF
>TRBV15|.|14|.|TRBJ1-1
TGTGCCACCAGCAGTGACGGGGGGGCTGCCGGAGCTTTCTTT
CATSSDGGAAGAFF
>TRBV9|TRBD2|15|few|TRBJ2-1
TGTGCCAGCAGCCTACTAGCGGGGGGGGGAAATGAGCAGTTCTTC
CASSLLAGGGNEQFF
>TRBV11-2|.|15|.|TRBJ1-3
TGTGCCAGCAGCTCCACAGGGAGCTCTGGAAACACCATATATTTT
CASSSTGSSGNTIYF
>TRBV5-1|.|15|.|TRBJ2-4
TGCGCCAGCAGCTTGGTTGGGACTGAGAAAAACATTCAGTACTTC
CASSLVGTEKNIQYF